This T cell receptor beta chain was obtained from a study of response to subunit inactivated influenza vaccine. Study results and limitations: The authors suggested that few new T cells are recruited per seasonal influenza vaccination.

Germline V lookup: CDR1 ENHRY, CDR2 SYGVKD. The CDR3 spans 13 residues. V was cut by 5 bases and J by 6 bases, with 13 bases left in between. Many counts were recorded for this clonotype. Its antigen is unknown. TCRdb processed the RT-PCR reads anew with MiXCR; each CDR3 protein has one entry. The table records fewer than 400,000 distinct CDR3 sequences, 20% to 25% of them present only once. The receptor comes from a man between 50 and 75 years old who received an inactivated influenza vaccine. The sample here was PBMCs from blood, taken approximately 20 months after vaccination. This rearrangement joins TRBV10-3 to TRBJ1-2; D possibly corresponds to TRBD1 (6 bases). The CDR3 sequence is CAISRTADDGYTF. In DNA, the CDR3 is TGTGCCATCAGTCGGACAGCCGATGATGGCTACACCTTC.